The source of this T cell receptor beta chain is a study of T-cell reconstitution after alpha-beta-depleted transplantation in children. General study points: At around two months after transplant, the alpha-beta T cells were reportedly derived from several hundred expanded clones that came from non-depleted graft cells.

A library of TCRbeta sequences, prepared with unique molecular identifiers, was generated. One entry per CDR3 protein results from TCRdb running MiXCR on the PCR reads. The sample has fewer than 750,000 distinct CDR3 sequences, 23% seen once. There are 11 residues in the CDR3. Germline V gives CDR1 SQVTM, CDR2 ANQGSEA. The V end lost 0 bases, the J end lost 4 bases, and 3 bases lay between the germline ends. At least ten counts were recorded for this clonotype. The target antigen is unknown. Here the sequenced sample was PBMCs, mostly from graft donor cells, taken 360 days after TCRalphabeta/CD19-depleted stem cell transplant. This TCR derives from a boy under three years old who had a stem cell transplant for acute myeloid leukemia, so the T cells may come from the graft donor. This chain joins TRBV29-1 and TRBJ2-5, with D unresolved. CDR3 DNA sequence: TGCAGCGTTGAAGATGGAGAGACCCAGTACTTC. Translating gives CSVEDGETQYF.